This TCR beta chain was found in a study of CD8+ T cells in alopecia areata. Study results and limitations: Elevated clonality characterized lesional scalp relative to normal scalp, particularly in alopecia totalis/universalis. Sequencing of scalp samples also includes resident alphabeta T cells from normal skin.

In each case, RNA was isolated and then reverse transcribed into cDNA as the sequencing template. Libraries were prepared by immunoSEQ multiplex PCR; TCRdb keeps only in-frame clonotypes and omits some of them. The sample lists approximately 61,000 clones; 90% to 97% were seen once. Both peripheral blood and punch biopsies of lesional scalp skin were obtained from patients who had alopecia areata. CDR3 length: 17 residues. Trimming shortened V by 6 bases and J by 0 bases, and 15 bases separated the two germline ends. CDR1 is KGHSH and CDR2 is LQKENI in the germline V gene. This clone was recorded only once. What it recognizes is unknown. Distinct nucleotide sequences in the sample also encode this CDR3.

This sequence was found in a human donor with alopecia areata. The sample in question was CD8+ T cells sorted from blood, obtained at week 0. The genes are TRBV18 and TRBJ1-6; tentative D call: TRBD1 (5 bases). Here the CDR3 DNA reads TGTGCCAGCTCGCCAGATGGGGGGAGCTCCTATAATTCACCCCTCCACTTT. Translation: CASSPDGGSSYNSPLHF.